The present T cell receptor beta chain was sequenced within a study of OX40 agonist ivuxolimab in advanced cancers. Study background: Ivuxolimab is an agonistic anti-OX40 (CD134) antibody, and patients were treated with it.

Germline V gene lookup returns CDR1 MNHEY and CDR2 SMNVEV (reference sequence). The CDR3 extends over 14 amino acids. V was clipped by 5 bases and J by 0 bases; unmatched bases: 2. Only in-frame clones appear in the TCRdb table, and some are missing; sequencing was by immunoSEQ multiplex PCR. The table records tens of thousands of clones, around 86% of them present only once. Sequenced here: CD4+ or CD8+ T cells sorted from blood, sampled in a trial of the OX40 agonist ivuxolimab. The source of this sequence is an adult with an advanced solid tumor such as melanoma, head and neck, liver or kidney cancer. The V gene is TRBV27, the J gene TRBJ2-3, with 7 positions matching TRBD2. This CDR3 reads CASSTSDSTDTQYF. The CDR3 nucleotides are TGTGCCAGCAGTACTAGCGACAGCACAGATACGCAGTATTTT.